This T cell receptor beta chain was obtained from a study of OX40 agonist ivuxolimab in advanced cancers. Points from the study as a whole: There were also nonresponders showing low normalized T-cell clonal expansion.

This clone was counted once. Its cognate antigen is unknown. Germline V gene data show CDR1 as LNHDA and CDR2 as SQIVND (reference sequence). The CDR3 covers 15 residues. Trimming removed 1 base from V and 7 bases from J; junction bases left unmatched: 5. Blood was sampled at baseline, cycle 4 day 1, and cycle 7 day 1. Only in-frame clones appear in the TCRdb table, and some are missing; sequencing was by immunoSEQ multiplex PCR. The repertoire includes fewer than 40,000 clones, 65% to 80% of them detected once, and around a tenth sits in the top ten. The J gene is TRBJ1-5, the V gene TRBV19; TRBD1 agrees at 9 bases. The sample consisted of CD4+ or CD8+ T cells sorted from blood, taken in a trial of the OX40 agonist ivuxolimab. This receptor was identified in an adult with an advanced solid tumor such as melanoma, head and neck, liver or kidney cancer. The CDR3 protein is CASSIGQGVGQPQHF. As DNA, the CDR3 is TGTGCCAGTAGTATAGGACAGGGGGTCGGGCAGCCCCAGCATTTT.